The 11 T cell receptor beta chains listed next were all sequenced from one sample in a study of spatial heterogeneity in lung cancer. As for time point: sample taken at primary tumor resection. Whole RNA from tumor, nontumor lung or frozen PBMC was sequenced unsorted. Each CDR3 protein is one row after TCRdb ran MiXCR on the 5' RACE reads. The sample contains roughly 13,000 distinct CDR3 sequences, under 4% of which appear only once. The input for sequencing was PBMCs, taken at surgery. All receptors come from a male donor with early-stage non-small cell lung cancer.

This clonotype appeared many times. Being off target in a library aimed at alpha chains, this beta chain has a size of little meaning. This chain links TRBV7-3 with TRBJ2-3; unclear D gene. Germline V gene lookup returns CDR1 SGHTA and CDR2 FQGTGA. The CDR3 has 15 amino acids. V shed 2 bases and J shed 0 bases, with 9 bases lying between them. As DNA, the CDR3 is TGTGCCAGCAGCTTAGGTAGCCGTAGCACAGATACGCAGTATTTT. Its translation: CASSLGSRSTDTQYF.

Ten or more counts support this clonotype. The library was built for alpha chains, so this beta chain is an off-target read and its size means little. The chain combines TRBV6-2 or TRBV6-3 with TRBJ1-2; TRBD1 aligns across 8 bases. Germline V CDR1 and CDR2: MNHEY, SVGEGT. This CDR3 contains 13 residues. The J segment lost 4 bases and the V segment lost 6 bases, leaving 4 bases of the junction unmatched. As DNA, the CDR3 is TGTGCCAGCAGGCCAACAGGGGGCTATGGCTACACCTTC. Residues: CASRPTGGYGYTF.

There are many counts of this clonotype. This beta chain is a stray read from a library made for alpha chains; its abundance is not meaningful. The V gene is TRBV20-1, the J gene TRBJ1-2; tentative D call: TRBD1 (5 bases). In germline, CDR1 is DFQATT, CDR2 SNEGSKA (reference sequence). The CDR3 loop spans 14 amino acids. V lost 5 bases and J 3 bases, leaving 16 bases between the germline ends. DNA of the CDR3: TGCAGTGCTCACCAACGGGACGGAGACTATGGCTACACCTTC. It is translated as CSAHQRDGDYGYTF.

This clonotype showed up many times. This beta chain appears as a stray read in a library generated for alpha chains; its size is not informative. The V and J genes are TRBV19 and TRBJ1-2; no definite D call. The V end was cut by 3 bases, the J end by 2 bases, with 7 bases between. The V gene's germline CDR1 is LNHDA and CDR2 SQIVND (reference sequence). The CDR3 consists of 13 residues. The CDR3 DNA is TGTGCCAGTAGTATGGCGGGAAACTATGGCTACACCTTC. Its protein product is CASSMAGNYGYTF.

Comment on this clonotype: One base away lies a much larger clone, so this may be a sequencing read error. In a library made to pick up alpha chains, this beta chain is a stray read with a size that means little. This sequence joins TRBV18 and TRBJ1-1; 7 nucleotides agree with TRBD1. Germline assignment: CDR1 KGHSH and CDR2 LQKENI. CDR3 size: 15 residues. V lost 5 bases, J lost 4 bases, and 10 bases stayed unmatched. CDR3 nucleotides: TGTGCCAGCTCAGTAGCCGGGACAGTGAGCACTGAAGCTTTCTTT. Residues: CASSVAGTVSTEAFF.

To note about this clonotype: This beta chain appears as a stray read in a library generated for alpha chains; its size is not informative. This chain connects TRBV12-3 or TRBV12-4 to TRBJ2-5; D call uncertain. V dropped 3 bases and J dropped 5 bases, with 13 bases sitting between them. The CDR3 totals 14 residues. The CDR3 DNA follows: TGTGCCAGCAGTTTGGTCGGTCCTGGGGAGACCCAGTACTTC. Translated: CASSLVGPGETQYF.

This clonotype was picked up many times. The library was prepared for alpha chains; this beta chain is a stray read, so its frequency means little. This rearrangement joins TRBV12-3 or TRBV12-4 to TRBJ2-1; D may be TRBD1 (5 bases). The CDR3 loop spans 16 amino acids. The germline V and J ends were trimmed by 7 bases and 0 bases, with 16 bases remaining between them. DNA for the CDR3: TGTGCCAGCACCCAGGGCGGCTCGAGCTCCTACAATGAGCAGTTCTTC. It is translated as CASTQGGSSSYNEQFF.

In regard to this clonotype: Found in a library prepared for alpha chains, this beta chain is an off-target read, and its abundance has little meaning. V usage is TRBV28 and J usage is TRBJ1-5; 8 bases align to TRBD1. The V segment lost 7 bases and the J segment 2 bases; nucleotides outside the gene matches: 10. The CDR3 is made up of 16 amino acids. CDR1 is MDHEN, CDR2 SYDVKM, per germline. CDR3 sequence reads: CASTDRGFRGNQPQHF. CDR3 sequence (DNA): TGTGCCAGCACAGACAGGGGATTTAGGGGCAATCAGCCCCAGCATTTT.

This clonotype occurred a few times. This beta chain is an unintended read in a library built for alpha chains; its size means little. The genes are TRBV29-1 and TRBJ2-7; D assignment may be TRBD1 or TRBD2 (5 bases each). This CDR3 comprises 11 residues. V lost 7 bases to trimming and J lost 4 bases, with 11 bases between them. Per germline, CDR1 SQVTM and CDR2 ANQGSEA. The CDR3 DNA reads as TGCAGCGCCAGAGGGGTTTACGAGCAGTACTTC. Amino acids: CSARGVYEQYF.

This clonotype has ten or more counts. The library was prepared for alpha chains; this beta chain is a stray read, so its frequency means little. The chain recombines TRBV28 with TRBJ2-1; D may match TRBD1 or TRBD2 (5 bases each). Germline V gene data show CDR1 as MDHEN and CDR2 as SYDVKM. V was clipped by 2 bases and J by 4 bases, with 12 bases between them. The CDR3 is 15 amino acids. The CDR3 DNA reads TGTGCCAGCAGTTTACCGGGGACGCAGTACAATGAGCAGTTCTTC. This encodes CASSLPGTQYNEQFF.

This clonotype was counted at least ten times. The library was prepared for alpha chains; this beta chain is a stray read, so its frequency means little. The gene calls are TRBV29-1 and TRBJ2-1; 11 bases are shared with TRBD1. Germline lookup yields CDR1 SQVTM and CDR2 ANQGSEA. Germline trimming cut 6 bases from V and 4 bases from J; bases unmatched to any gene: 2. The CDR3 runs to 13 residues. CDR3 sequence: CSVGTGGYNEQFF. The CDR3 DNA follows: TGCAGCGTCGGGACAGGGGGTTACAATGAGCAGTTCTTC.